This is a list of T cell receptor beta chains from one sample in a study of blood T cell repertoires in COVID-19. Sequencing was performed with immunoSEQ multiplex PCR; in TCRdb, only in-frame clones are kept and a portion is missing. Here the sample spans under 200,000 clones, about 85% being singletons. Sequences were obtained from peripheral blood. The receptor source for this set is an elderly woman with acute or convalescent COVID-19. CDR3s include the opening cysteine and the closing phenylalanine or tryptophan. D genes are given only for firm matches. Not every row has a clone size; where given, it reads once, few, many or a size class.

.	TRBJ2-1	TRBV28	.	TGTGCCAGCAGTTTATCCCCAGGGGTCTCCTACAATGAGCAGTTCTTC	CASSLSPGVSYNEQFF
few	TRBJ2-2	TRBV10-3	.	TGTGCCATCAGTGAGCCTTGGTTTGGGGGCGGCGGGGAGCTGTTTTTT	CAISEPWFGGGGELFF
.	TRBJ2-3	TRBV24-1	.	TGTGCCACCCAGGGGAGGGGTGGCACAGATACGCAGTATTTT	CATQGRGGTDTQYF
.	TRBJ2-5	TRBV18	.	TGTGCCAGCTCACCGTGGACAGATTCCCAAGAGACCCAGTACTTC	CASSPWTDSQETQYF
once	TRBJ1-2	TRBV2	.	TGTGCCAGCAGTGACCCCCGGGTTAACTATGGCTACACCTTC	CASSDPRVNYGYTF
once	TRBJ2-7	TRBV5-1	TRBD2	TGCGCCAGCAGCTGGGGACTAGCGGCCTACGAGCAGTACTTC	CASSWGLAAYEQYF
few	TRBJ1-2	TRBV4-1	TRBD1	TGCGCCAGCAGCCAAGCCCGAGGGGGCTTCTATGGCTACACCTTC	CASSQARGGFYGYTF
.	TRBJ2-1	TRBV3-1/TRBV3-2	TRBD2	TGTGCCAGCAGCCAAGAAGCGCTAGCGGGTCTCTACAATGAGCAGTTCTTC	CASSQEALAGLYNEQFF
.	TRBJ2-5	TRBV6-5	TRBD1	TGTGCCAGCAGCCACAGGGGGCTAGGAGAGACCCAGTACTTC	CASSHRGLGETQYF
.	TRBJ1-3	TRBV6-5	.	TGTGCCAGCAGTTATGCAAGTGACAACTCTGGAAACACCATATATTTT	CASSYASDNSGNTIYF
.	TRBJ2-7	TRBV5-1	.	TGCGCCAGCAGCTTGAGTGGCAGGGGAGGGTACGAGCAGTACTTC	CASSLSGRGGYEQYF
.	TRBJ1-2	TRBV18	.	TGTGCCAGCTCATCGCGCTCTGATAGTGGCTACACCTTC	CASSSRSDSGYTF
.	TRBJ2-1	TRBV10-2	TRBD2	TGCGCCAGCAGTAAATGGTCGGGACTAGCGCTTCTGAATGAGCAGTTCTTC	CASSKWSGLALLNEQFF
.	TRBJ2-2	TRBV7-3	TRBD2	TGTGCCAGCAGCAGAGGGACTAGCGGAAACACCGGGGAGCTGTTTTTT	CASSRGTSGNTGELFF
few	TRBJ2-1	TRBV10-3	TRBD2	TGTGCCATCAGAGAACTAGCGGCCTACAATGAGCAGTTCTTC	CAIRELAAYNEQFF
.	TRBJ2-1	TRBV7-8	.	TGTGCCAGCAGCCGAGAGGCTAGTCAGTACAATGAGCAGTTCTTC	CASSREASQYNEQFF
.	TRBJ2-5	TRBV7-2	.	TGTGCCAGCCGGTTCGGACAGACGAACCAAGAGACCCAGTACTTC	CASRFGQTNQETQYF
few	TRBJ1-4	TRBV19	TRBD1	TGTGCCAGTAGCCTGACGGCGCCAGGGGGTCGAGAAAAACTGTTTTTT	CASSLTAPGGREKLFF
.	TRBJ2-2	TRBV27	TRBD2	TGTGCCAGCAGTCCAACCTCCGGGACTAGCCTCGGGGAGCTGTTTTTT	CASSPTSGTSLGELFF
.	TRBJ1-1	TRBV11-2	.	TGTGCCAGCAGCCCCTCAGTTCGGCTTGCCGGGGCTTTCTTT	CASSPSVRLAGAFF
.	TRBJ1-3	TRBV9	.	TGTGCCAGCAGCGTAGATCACTCCGCTGGAAACACCATATATTTT	CASSVDHSAGNTIYF
.	TRBJ1-3	TRBV7-2	TRBD1	TGTGCCAGCAGCTTCCGACAGGGGGCACTTTCAGGAAACACCATATATTTT	CASSFRQGALSGNTIYF
.	TRBJ2-3	TRBV18	TRBD2	TGTGCCAGCTCACCGATGCGTACCGGGAGGACCACAGATACGCAGTATTTT	CASSPMRTGRTTDTQYF
.	TRBJ1-2	TRBV9	.	TGTGCCAGCAGCCCCCGGGGTCTCTATGGCTACACCTTC	CASSPRGLYGYTF
.	TRBJ1-1	TRBV11-2	.	TGTGCCAGCAGCTTAGGGGTATTCGACAGCCAGAACACTGAAGCTTTCTTT	CASSLGVFDSQNTEAFF
.	TRBJ1-5	TRBV28	.	TGTGCCAGCAGCAAACGTCTTGAGCATCAGCCCCAGCATTTT	CASSKRLEHQPQHF
.	TRBJ2-7	TRBV6-5	TRBD2	TGTGCCAGCAGTTACTCCTTAGGCGGGGGGACCTACGAGCAGTACTTC	CASSYSLGGGTYEQYF
.	TRBJ1-2	TRBV5-6	TRBD1	TGTGCCAGCAGCTTAACGGGACAGTACTATGGCTACACCTTC	CASSLTGQYYGYTF
.	TRBJ2-7	TRBV21-1	.	TGTGCCAGCAGCCCCCCCGGGACTAGCGGGAGAAGAGCCTACGAGCAGTACTTC	CASSPPGTSGRRAYEQYF
.	TRBJ2-5	TRBV21-1	.	TGTGCCAGCAGCAAAGCCGAACCCGGGACTAGCAGTATGAGAGAGACCCAGTACTTC	CASSKAEPGTSSMRETQYF
.	TRBJ2-7	TRBV2	TRBD2	TGTGCCAGCAACGTACTAGCGTTCGACGAGCAGTACTTC	CASNVLAFDEQYF
.	TRBJ2-2	TRBV3-1/TRBV3-2	TRBD2	TGTGCCAGCAGCCAAGCGCGACTAGCGGGACCCGGGGAGCTGTTTTTT	CASSQARLAGPGELFF
.	TRBJ1-1	TRBV9	.	TGTGCCAGCAGCGTAGATGTGGGGGCTCTGCGAGAAGCTTTCTTT	CASSVDVGALREAFF
.	TRBJ2-7	TRBV4-2	TRBD2	TGTGCCAGCAGCCAAGCCCCAGCGGGAGGGTCCTACGAGCAGTACTTC	CASSQAPAGGSYEQYF
.	TRBJ2-3	TRBV19	TRBD2	TGTGCCAGTAGCCGGACTAGCCGCACAGATACGCAGTATTTT	CASSRTSRTDTQYF
once	TRBJ2-7	TRBV28	.	TGTGCCAGCAGCTCCTCGGGACACGCATCCTACGAGCAGTACTTC	CASSSSGHASYEQYF
.	TRBJ2-1	TRBV28	.	TGTGCCAGCAGCCTTTTACCCGGTCTAGGAAATGAGCAGTTCTTC	CASSLLPGLGNEQFF
few	TRBJ2-7	TRBV6-5	TRBD1	TGTGCCAGCACTCTAGCCGGGACAGGGATTTACGAGCAGTACTTC	CASTLAGTGIYEQYF
.	TRBJ2-1	TRBV5-1	TRBD2	TGCGCCAGCCAACTAGCGGGAGGTAATGAGCAGTTCTTC	CASQLAGGNEQFF
.	TRBJ1-6	TRBV18	TRBD1	TGTGCCAGCTCACCAGGGACAGCTCAAAATTCACCCCTCCACTTT	CASSPGTAQNSPLHF
.	TRBJ1-4	TRBV19	.	TGTGCCAGCACGAACAGGGCCAGGGAAAAACTGTTTTTT	CASTNRAREKLFF
.	TRBJ1-2	TRBV5-1	TRBD1	TGCGCCAGCAGCTTTCCAGGGGGCGGCTATGGCTACACCTTC	CASSFPGGGYGYTF
.	TRBJ1-2	TRBV5-6	.	TGTGCCAGCAGCCGATTGGGGCAAACTAACTATGGCTACACCTTC	CASSRLGQTNYGYTF
many	TRBJ1-1	TRBV6-6	.	TGTGCCAGCAGTTACTCGACTTCCAGGGACACTGAAGCTTTCTTT	CASSYSTSRDTEAFF
.	TRBJ2-5	TRBV18	TRBD2	TGTGCCAGCTCACCACTGGGAGGGATCACGCTGACACAAGAGACCCAGTACTTC	CASSPLGGITLTQETQYF
once	TRBJ1-2	TRBV3-1/TRBV3-2	TRBD1	TGTGCCAGCAGCCAAGATCCGATGCGGGACAGGTTGAATGGCTACACCTTC	CASSQDPMRDRLNGYTF
once	TRBJ1-5	TRBV6-5	.	TGTGCCAGCGACGCATCCGGGAGACAGCCCCAGCATTTT	CASDASGRQPQHF
.	TRBJ2-3	TRBV10-1	.	TGCGCCAGCAGCGGGGTGATCACAGATACGCAGTATTTT	CASSGVITDTQYF
.	TRBJ1-5	TRBV10-3	TRBD1	TGTGCCATCAGTCAAGGACAGGGAGGTCAGCCCCAGCATTTT	CAISQGQGGQPQHF
.	TRBJ2-3	TRBV6-5	.	TGTGCCAGCAGTTACCCGGGGGTCCCAGATACGCAGTATTTT	CASSYPGVPDTQYF
.	TRBJ1-2	TRBV7-8	TRBD1	TGTGCCAGCACCCTAGGGACAGTCGGGGGCTACACCTTC	CASTLGTVGGYTF
.	TRBJ1-6	TRBV5-1	.	TGCGCCAGCAGCTTGGCCATCGGGGGAAGCGATTCACCCCTCCACTTT	CASSLAIGGSDSPLHF
.	TRBJ2-3	TRBV7-3	TRBD2	TGTGCCAGCAGCTTGACTAGCGTCACAGATACGCAGTATTTT	CASSLTSVTDTQYF
.	TRBJ2-5	TRBV7-6	.	TGTGCCAGCAGCGAAAACGGAGGGCCACTTGCGGAGACCCAGTACTTC	CASSENGGPLAETQYF
.	TRBJ2-4	TRBV5-1	.	TGCGCCAGCAGCTTGGTAGTAGCCAAAAACATTCAGTACTTC	CASSLVVAKNIQYF
.	TRBJ1-5	TRBV5-5	.	TGTGCCAGCAGCTTGGGAGGCGGGGGTCAGCCCCAGCATTTT	CASSLGGGGQPQHF
.	TRBJ2-5	TRBV4-1	.	TGCGCCAGCAGCCAAATCCTAGGGGGGACCCAGTACTTC	CASSQILGGTQYF
.	TRBJ1-2	TRBV6-5	.	TGTGCCAGCGGGCCTTTACTCAGGGGTAGTGGCTACACCTTC	CASGPLLRGSGYTF
.	TRBJ2-3	TRBV7-2	.	TGTGCCAGCAGCTTAGAGGCGGCAGGGAGCACAGATACGCAGTATTTT	CASSLEAAGSTDTQYF
.	TRBJ1-1	TRBV2	TRBD1	TGTGCCACCACGGGACAGGCCACTGAAGCTTTCTTT	CATTGQATEAFF